Listed below are T cell receptor beta chains from one sample, sequenced in a study of vaccination and CD4 T cells after COVID-19. Via MiXCR, TCRdb re-called the PCR reads, giving one row per CDR3 protein. The sample records around 12,000 distinct CDR3 sequences, less than 55% being singletons. Their recognized antigens are unknown. This sample comprised cultured CD4+ T cells from blood, obtained after SARS-CoV-2 vaccination. The source is a human donor with COVID-19. The CDR3 runs from the conserved cysteine through the conserved F or W. Fields, in order: V gene, clone size, D gene, J gene, CDR3 DNA, CDR3 protein. D genes are given only for firm matches. Expanded clones are given a class, and other clones once, few, many or no size at all.

V: TRBV20-1; size: -; D: -; J: TRBJ2-2; DNA: TGCAGTGCTAGATTCGACCCCGGGGAGCTGTTTTTT; CDR3: CSARFDPGELFF
V: TRBV20-1; size: -; D: -; J: TRBJ1-3; DNA: TGCAGTGCTAGTCAAGGGGTTGCTGGAAACACCATATATTTT; CDR3: CSASQGVAGNTIYF
V: TRBV7-9; size: -; D: -; J: TRBJ1-2; DNA: TGTGCCAGCAGCTTAGCTGGGGTGACTAACTATGGCTACACCTTC; CDR3: CASSLAGVTNYGYTF
V: TRBV27; size: few; D: TRBD1; J: TRBJ2-3; DNA: TGTGCCAGCAGTATAGGACAGGGGATAGATACGCAGTATTTT; CDR3: CASSIGQGIDTQYF
V: TRBV20-1; size: -; D: -; J: TRBJ1-5; DNA: TGCAGTGCTAGAGATGTCCGGACAGACCTCAATCAGCCCCAGCATTTT; CDR3: CSARDVRTDLNQPQHF
V: TRBV7-2; size: few; D: TRBD2; J: TRBJ2-7; DNA: TGTGCCAGCAGCTTAACTAGCGGAAGCTTCTCCTACGAGCAGTACTTC; CDR3: CASSLTSGSFSYEQYF
V: TRBV7-3; size: -; D: -; J: TRBJ1-3; DNA: TGTGCCAGCAGCCACGGAGCTGGAAACACCATATATTTT; CDR3: CASSHGAGNTIYF
V: TRBV5-1; size: -; D: -; J: TRBJ2-3; DNA: TGCGCCAGCAGCTTCGAGGGGGGGCGGGGCACAGATACGCAGTATTTT; CDR3: CASSFEGGRGTDTQYF
V: TRBV20-1; size: -; D: TRBD2; J: TRBJ2-5; DNA: TGCAGTGCTAGGCGAGCCACTAGCGGCTCGGGGACCCAGTACTTC; CDR3: CSARRATSGSGTQYF
V: TRBV7-8; size: -; D: -; J: TRBJ1-5; DNA: TGTGCCAGCAGCCCGGTGACGGGCAATCAGCCCCAGCATTTT; CDR3: CASSPVTGNQPQHF
V: TRBV27; size: few; D: -; J: TRBJ1-6; DNA: TGTGCCAGCAGTTCGACTAATAATTCACCCCTCCACTTT; CDR3: CASSSTNNSPLHF
V: TRBV7-2; size: few; D: TRBD2; J: TRBJ2-7; DNA: TGTGCCAGCAGATTCGGACTAGCGGGGTTCTACGAGCAGTACTTC; CDR3: CASRFGLAGFYEQYF
V: TRBV7-6; size: -; D: TRBD2; J: TRBJ2-5; DNA: TGTGCCAGCAGCTTAACGGGGGGGCCTAAAGAGACCCAGTACTTC; CDR3: CASSLTGGPKETQYF
V: TRBV20-1; size: few; D: -; J: TRBJ1-2; DNA: TGCAGTGCCTCCCCGGGAGTCATTGAGGGCTACACCTTC; CDR3: CSASPGVIEGYTF
V: TRBV27; size: few; D: -; J: TRBJ1-3; DNA: TGTGCCAGCAGTCCCCGTTGGGTGGCTGGAAACACCATATATTTT; CDR3: CASSPRWVAGNTIYF
V: TRBV6-4; size: -; D: -; J: TRBJ1-1; DNA: TGTGCCAGCAGGAAAACGACAGGGAACACTGAAGCTTTCTTT; CDR3: CASRKTTGNTEAFF
V: TRBV28; size: -; D: -; J: TRBJ2-5; DNA: TGTGCCAGCAGTTTACGCGGAGGGGCCCAGTACTTC; CDR3: CASSLRGGAQYF
V: TRBV28; size: once; D: -; J: TRBJ1-2; DNA: TGTGCCAGCAGTTTAGTAGATATGGCCTTC; CDR3: CASSLVDMAF
V: TRBV20-1; size: few; D: -; J: TRBJ1-3; DNA: TGCAGTGCTAGAGCGTCCAAGGGCGGGGGTACTTTTGGAAACACCATATATTTT; CDR3: CSARASKGGGTFGNTIYF
V: TRBV20-1; size: -; D: -; J: TRBJ1-1; DNA: TGCAGTGCTAGAAGTGAGGCACAGAACACTGAAGCTTTCTTT; CDR3: CSARSEAQNTEAFF
V: TRBV6-1; size: few; D: -; J: TRBJ1-1; DNA: TGTGCCAGCAGTGAATACCCAATTGAAGCTTTCTTT; CDR3: CASSEYPIEAFF
V: TRBV6-2/TRBV6-3; size: -; D: -; J: TRBJ1-1; DNA: TGTGCCAGCAGGAACGGGGAAGAAGCTTTCTTT; CDR3: CASRNGEEAFF
V: TRBV6-1; size: few; D: TRBD2; J: TRBJ2-5; DNA: TGTGCCAGCAGGATCCTCAGCGGGGGGAACCAAGAGACCCAGTACTTC; CDR3: CASRILSGGNQETQYF
V: TRBV6-1; size: -; D: -; J: TRBJ1-2; DNA: TGTGCCAGCAGTACCCTAGCACAGGGCTCGAACTATGGCTACACCTTC; CDR3: CASSTLAQGSNYGYTF
V: TRBV21-1; size: -; D: -; J: TRBJ1-5; DNA: TGTGCCAGCAGCAAAGGTCCTAGGGGGGACTTTAATCAGCCCCAGCATTTT; CDR3: CASSKGPRGDFNQPQHF
V: TRBV28; size: -; D: -; J: TRBJ2-2; DNA: TGTGCCAGCAGTTTGTACAGACCGAACACCGGGGAGCTGTTTTTT; CDR3: CASSLYRPNTGELFF
V: TRBV5-5; size: -; D: TRBD1; J: TRBJ2-6; DNA: TGTGCCAGCAGCCCTCATACCCAGGGACAGGCTATAGGGGCCAACGTCCTGACTTTC; CDR3: CASSPHTQGQAIGANVLTF
V: TRBV6-1; size: few; D: TRBD2; J: TRBJ2-1; DNA: TGTGCCAGCAGCTTAACTAGCGGGGTGAATGAGCAGTTCTTC; CDR3: CASSLTSGVNEQFF
V: TRBV7-2; size: few; D: TRBD1; J: TRBJ1-5; DNA: TGTGCCAGCAGTCCAACAGGGGCCAATCAGCCCCAGCATTTT; CDR3: CASSPTGANQPQHF
V: TRBV6-2/TRBV6-3; size: -; D: -; J: TRBJ2-7; DNA: TGTGCCAGCAGTCAACATCGGCCTGAGCGGACTACCTCCTACGAGCAGTACTTC; CDR3: CASSQHRPERTTSYEQYF
V: TRBV20-1; size: few; D: TRBD2; J: TRBJ2-1; DNA: TGCAGTGCTATTGGACTAGTCGGTGAGCAGTTCTTC; CDR3: CSAIGLVGEQFF
V: TRBV5-1; size: -; D: TRBD1; J: TRBJ1-1; DNA: TGCGCCAGCAGCTTAGGGGGCGCCGGCACTGAAGCTTTCTTT; CDR3: CASSLGGAGTEAFF
V: TRBV28; size: -; D: TRBD1; J: TRBJ1-5; DNA: TGTGCCAGCAGCTTAGACAGGGGGTTAAGTAGGTCCCAGCATTTT; CDR3: CASSLDRGLSRSQHF